These T cell receptor beta chains were read from a single sample in a study of T cell responses to AZD1222 COVID-19 vaccine. The assay was immunoSEQ multiplex PCR, and TCRdb's table has in-frame clones only and misses some. The sample shows 90,000 to 100,000 clones, about 89% of them seen only once. The sample here was peripheral blood, taken on day 0 of AZD1222 vaccination. The receptors stem from an adult in good health. CDR3s include the opening cysteine and the closing phenylalanine or tryptophan. The order of the fields is D gene, J gene, clone size, V gene, CDR3 protein, CDR3 DNA. The D gene is left open where the match is weak. Expanded clones are given a class, and other clones once, few, many or no size at all.

.	TRBJ1-6	few	TRBV15	CATSRSSYNSPLHF	TGTGCCACCAGCAGAAGCTCCTATAATTCACCCCTCCACTTT
TRBD2	TRBJ2-7	once	TRBV27	CASSPLTGGYEQYF	TGTGCCAGCAGTCCCTTAACGGGGGGCTACGAGCAGTACTTC
TRBD1	TRBJ1-2	.	TRBV5-1	CASSPGQGNGYTF	TGCGCCAGCAGCCCGGGACAGGGGAATGGCTACACCTTC
.	TRBJ2-7	.	TRBV4-2	CASSQAGGEQYF	TGTGCCAGCAGCCAGGCCGGCGGGGAGCAGTACTTC
.	TRBJ1-6	.	TRBV7-2	CASSPGLALIGSYNSPLHF	TGTGCCAGCAGCCCGGGGTTGGCCCTGATTGGGTCCTATAATTCACCCCTCCACTTT
TRBD2	TRBJ2-3	once	TRBV5-1	CASDDAGGSTDTQYF	TGCGCCAGCGATGATGCGGGGGGAAGCACAGATACGCAGTATTTT
.	TRBJ1-6	.	TRBV10-3	CAISEAVSTLHF	TGTGCCATCAGTGAGGCCGTTTCCACCCTCCACTTT
TRBD1	TRBJ2-3	.	TRBV9	CASSVVDRETEDTQYF	TGTGCCAGCAGCGTAGTGGACAGGGAAACTGAAGATACGCAGTATTTT
TRBD2	TRBJ2-1	.	TRBV9	CASSRLANEQFF	TGTGCCAGCAGCAGACTAGCGAATGAGCAGTTCTTC
.	TRBJ1-2	.	TRBV6-5	CASSYSSRGYGYTF	TGTGCCAGCAGTTACTCGAGCAGGGGCTATGGCTACACCTTC
.	TRBJ1-2	.	TRBV20-1	CSASLQVPYGYTF	TGCAGTGCTAGTCTCCAGGTTCCCTATGGCTACACCTTC
.	TRBJ1-5	.	TRBV19	CASSTIRGLDQPQHF	TGTGCCAGTAGTACCATAAGAGGGTTGGATCAGCCCCAGCATTTT
.	TRBJ1-4	.	TRBV28	CASSLGHAGDEKLFF	TGTGCCAGCAGTTTAGGGCACGCCGGCGATGAAAAACTGTTTTTT
.	TRBJ1-4	.	TRBV7-9	CASSPSGFGEKLFF	TGTGCCAGCAGCCCCAGCGGTTTCGGCGAAAAACTGTTTTTT
.	TRBJ1-6	.	TRBV6-2/TRBV6-3	CASSYGDGFFSPLHF	TGTGCCAGCAGTTACGGGGACGGCTTTTTTTCACCCCTCCACTTT
.	TRBJ1-4	.	TRBV30	CAWSVLGKLFF	TGTGCCTGGAGTGTACTGGGGAAACTGTTTTTT
.	TRBJ1-6	.	TRBV2	CASSSSYNSPLHF	TGTGCCAGCAGTAGCTCCTATAATTCACCCCTCCACTTT
.	TRBJ1-2	.	TRBV4-3	CASSQEGAGLRNYGYTF	TGCGCCAGCAGCCAAGAAGGTGCAGGGCTAAGGAACTATGGCTACACCTTC
TRBD1	TRBJ2-2	.	TRBV20-1	CSASKQGVYTGELFF	TGCAGTGCTAGTAAGCAGGGGGTCTACACCGGGGAGCTGTTTTTT
.	TRBJ2-1	.	TRBV6-5	CASLGLQGYEQFF	TGTGCCAGCCTCGGACTCCAAGGGTATGAGCAGTTCTTC
.	TRBJ1-3	once	TRBV30	CAWSVEVLRF	TGTGCCTGGAGTGTAGAGGTTTTGCGTTTT
.	TRBJ1-4	once	TRBV4-3	CASSLKTGREKLFF	TGCGCCAGCAGCCTAAAGACAGGTCGGGAAAAACTGTTTTTT
.	TRBJ2-5	once	TRBV9	CASSAQLGGQETQYF	TGTGCCAGCAGCGCCCAACTGGGGGGTCAAGAGACCCAGTACTTC
.	TRBJ1-2	.	TRBV4-3	CASSQKVGFFRRDCPF	TGCGCCAGCAGCCAAAAGGTCGGTTTCTTCCGAAGAGACTGTCCTTTC
TRBD2	TRBJ2-1	.	TRBV7-9	CASSVLAGTSGGREQFF	TGTGCCAGCAGTGTCCTTGCCGGGACTAGCGGGGGTAGAGAGCAGTTCTTC
.	TRBJ1-5	.	TRBV6-5	CASSGGLNQPQHF	TGTGCCAGCTCTGGGGGCCTCAATCAGCCCCAGCATTTT
.	TRBJ2-2	.	TRBV7-6	CASSKAGRTGELFF	TGTGCCAGCAGCAAGGCGGGAAGGACCGGGGAGCTGTTTTTT
.	TRBJ2-3	.	TRBV3-1/TRBV3-2	CASSQLAGDTQYF	TGTGCCAGCAGCCAACTGGCCGGGGATACGCAGTATTTT
.	TRBJ2-1	once	TRBV5-1	CASSPQGSSYNEQFF	TGCGCCAGCAGCCCCCAGGGGAGCTCCTACAATGAGCAGTTCTTC
TRBD1	TRBJ1-3	.	TRBV19	CASNKGASGNTIYF	TGTGCCAGTAATAAGGGGGCATCTGGAAACACCATATATTTT
TRBD1	TRBJ1-5	once	TRBV19	CASSLTGASGPQHF	TGTGCCAGTAGTTTGACAGGGGCCTCGGGGCCCCAGCATTTT
.	TRBJ1-5	.	TRBV2	CASSSELGGNQPQHF	TGTGCCAGCAGCTCGGAACTGGGAGGTAATCAGCCCCAGCATTTT
.	TRBJ2-5	.	TRBV5-4	CASSLGRGGAETQYF	TGTGCCAGCAGCCTAGGCAGGGGGGGGGCAGAGACCCAGTACTTC
.	TRBJ1-6	.	TRBV6-5	CASSYEKPYNSPLHF	TGTGCCAGCAGTTACGAGAAACCTTATAATTCACCCCTCCACTTT
.	TRBJ2-5	.	TRBV3-1/TRBV3-2	CASSPAFSGESIQETQYF	TGTGCCAGCAGCCCCGCTTTTTCGGGGGAATCCATCCAAGAGACCCAGTACTTC
TRBD1	TRBJ1-5	.	TRBV2	CASRLDRAFSNQPQHF	TGTGCCAGCAGGTTAGACAGGGCTTTTAGCAATCAGCCCCAGCATTTT
.	TRBJ2-5	few	TRBV5-6	CASSSDGRETQYF	TGTGCCAGCAGCTCGGACGGGAGAGAGACCCAGTACTTC
.	TRBJ1-6	.	TRBV5-8	CASSFGDVNSPLHF	TGTGCCAGCAGCTTCGGGGACGTCAATTCACCCCTCCACTTT
.	TRBJ1-2	.	TRBV6-5	CASSYSGIYGYTF	TGTGCCAGCAGTTACTCGGGTATCTATGGCTACACCTTC
.	TRBJ1-6	once	TRBV7-8	CASSFSGTNSPLHF	TGTGCCAGCAGCTTTTCAGGGACCAATTCACCCCTCCACTTT
TRBD1	TRBJ1-1	.	TRBV5-1	CASSYNPDREGYGTEAFF	TGCGCCAGCAGCTATAACCCGGACAGGGAGGGTTATGGCACTGAAGCTTTCTTT
.	TRBJ2-3	.	TRBV3-1/TRBV3-2	CASSPWDSHDTQYF	TGTGCCAGCAGCCCGTGGGACTCCCACGATACGCAGTATTTT
.	TRBJ1-2	.	TRBV19	CASSMNGGADGYTF	TGTGCCAGTAGTATGAATGGGGGGGCTGATGGCTACACCTTC
.	TRBJ1-1	.	TRBV6-5	CASSYLGARTEAFF	TGTGCCAGCAGTTACCTAGGGGCGAGGACTGAAGCTTTCTTT
.	TRBJ2-6	.	TRBV5-1	CASSLGTSGANVLTF	TGCGCCAGCAGCTTGGGGACATCCGGGGCCAACGTCCTGACTTTC
.	TRBJ1-2	few	TRBV23-1	CASSRPGTQPYGYTF	TGCGCCAGCAGTCGCCCCGGGACACAACCCTATGGCTACACCTTC
.	TRBJ1-5	.	TRBV19	CATSQPYLNNQPQHF	TGTGCCACCTCACAGCCCTACCTAAACAATCAGCCCCAGCATTTT
.	TRBJ1-6	.	TRBV12-3/TRBV12-4	CASSLIRGSPLHF	TGTGCCAGCAGTTTGATCCGAGGTTCACCCCTCCACTTT
.	TRBJ2-5	.	TRBV5-6	CASSLTRETQYF	TGTGCCAGCAGCTTAACACGGGAGACCCAGTACTTC
TRBD1	TRBJ2-7	.	TRBV5-4	CASSSRTGSYEQYF	TGTGCCAGCAGCTCCAGGACAGGGTCCTACGAGCAGTACTTC
.	TRBJ2-7	.	TRBV9	CASSVGADTYEQYF	TGTGCCAGCAGCGTAGGAGCGGACACATACGAGCAGTACTTC
.	TRBJ1-1	.	TRBV15	CATSRDRATEAFF	TGTGCCACCAGCAGAGACAGGGCCACTGAAGCTTTCTTT
.	TRBJ1-2	.	TRBV13	CASSLGVMRGRAVGGYTF	TGTGCCAGCAGCCTGGGGGTTATGCGGGGGCGCGCTGTAGGCGGCTACACCTTC
.	TRBJ1-5	.	TRBV6-4	CASSENQGSNQPQHF	TGTGCCAGCAGCGAGAATCAGGGTAGCAATCAGCCCCAGCATTTT